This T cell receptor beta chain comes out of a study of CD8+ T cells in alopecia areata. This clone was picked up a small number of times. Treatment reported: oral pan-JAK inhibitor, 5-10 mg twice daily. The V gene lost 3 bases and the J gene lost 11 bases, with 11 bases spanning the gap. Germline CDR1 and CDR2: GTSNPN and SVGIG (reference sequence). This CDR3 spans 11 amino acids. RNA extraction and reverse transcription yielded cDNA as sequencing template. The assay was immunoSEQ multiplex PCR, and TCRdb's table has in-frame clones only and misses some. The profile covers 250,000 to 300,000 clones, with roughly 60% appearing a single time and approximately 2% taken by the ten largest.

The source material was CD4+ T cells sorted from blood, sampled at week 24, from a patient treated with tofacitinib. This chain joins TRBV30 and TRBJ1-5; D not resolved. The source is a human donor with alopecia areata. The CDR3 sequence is CAWRRVRAQHF. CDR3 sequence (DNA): TGTGCCTGGAGAAGGGTCCGGGCCCAGCATTTT.